The sequence of this T cell receptor beta chain was determined in a study of OX40 agonist ivuxolimab in advanced cancers. Study in general: Ivuxolimab, an antibody acting as an agonist of OX40 (CD134), was used to treat patients. Averaging about 60 years in age, with a range of about 23 to 80, the cohort was 65% to 85% male. Of the patients, three showed partial responses, one with hepatocellular carcinoma and two with cutaneous melanoma.

Anyone with autoimmune disease history or systemic immunosuppression was excluded. Germline V gene data show CDR1 as KGHSH and CDR2 as LQKENI. V was clipped by 3 bases and J by 7 bases; unmatched bases: 9. The CDR3 contains 15 residues. Libraries were prepared by immunoSEQ multiplex PCR; TCRdb keeps only in-frame clonotypes and omits some of them. The table shows roughly 71,000 clones, with around 80% occurring only once. The clonotype originates from an adult with an advanced solid tumor such as melanoma, head and neck, liver or kidney cancer. Sequencing was performed on CD4+ or CD8+ T cells sorted from blood, taken in a trial of the OX40 agonist ivuxolimab. The V call is TRBV18, the J call TRBJ2-1; 7 bases line up with TRBD2. CDR3 coding DNA: TGTGCCAGCTCACCCCAGGGAGGGGTTATGAATGAGCAGTTCTTC. Protein product: CASSPQGGVMNEQFF.